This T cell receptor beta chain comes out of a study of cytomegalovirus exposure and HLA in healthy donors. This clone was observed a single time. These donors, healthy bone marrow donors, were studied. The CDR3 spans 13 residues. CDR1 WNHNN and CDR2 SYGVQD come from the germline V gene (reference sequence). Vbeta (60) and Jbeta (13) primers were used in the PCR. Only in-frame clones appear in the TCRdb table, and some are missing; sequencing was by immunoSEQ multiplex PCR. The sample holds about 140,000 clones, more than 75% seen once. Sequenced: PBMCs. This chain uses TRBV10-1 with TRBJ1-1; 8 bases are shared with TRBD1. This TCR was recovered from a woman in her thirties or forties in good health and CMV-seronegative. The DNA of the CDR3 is TGCGACAGTAACCCAGGGGGCGACACTGAAGCTTTCTTT. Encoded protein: CDSNPGGDTEAFF.